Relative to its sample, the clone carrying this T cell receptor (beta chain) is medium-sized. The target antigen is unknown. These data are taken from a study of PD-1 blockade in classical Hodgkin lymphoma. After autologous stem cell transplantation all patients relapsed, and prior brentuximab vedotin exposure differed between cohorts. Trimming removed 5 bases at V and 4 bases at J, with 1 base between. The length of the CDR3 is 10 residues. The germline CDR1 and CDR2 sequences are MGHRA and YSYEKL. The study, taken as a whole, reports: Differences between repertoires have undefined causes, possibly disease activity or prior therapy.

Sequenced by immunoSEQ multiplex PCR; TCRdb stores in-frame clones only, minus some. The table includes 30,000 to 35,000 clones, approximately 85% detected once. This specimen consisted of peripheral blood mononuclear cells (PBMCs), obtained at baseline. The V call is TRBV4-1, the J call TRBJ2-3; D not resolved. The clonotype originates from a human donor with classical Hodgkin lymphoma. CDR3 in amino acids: CASSADTQYF. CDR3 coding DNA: TGCGCCAGCAGCGCAGATACGCAGTATTTT.